This T cell receptor beta chain was recorded in a study of T cell repertoires in cytomegalovirus infection (dated by TCRdb to between 2018 and 2021). In terms of the full investigation: Donor HLA type was relevant to the analysis, because carriage of CMV infection together with the matching HLA type was indicated by public TCR beta signatures.

Reads for this sample came from an Illumina HiSeq 1500. TCRdb trimmed the raw reads at Q25, called clones with MiXCR and kept productive beta chains. Records with the same CDR3 protein are collapsed into one entry carrying the most frequent genes and DNA. This sample holds around 290,000 distinct CDR3 sequences; 20% to 30% were observed only once. The ten largest make up more than 11% of the sample. Cut back by 5 bases and 7 bases, the V and J ends lie 14 bases apart. Including cysteine and phenylalanine, the CDR3 has 14 amino acids. Just the 42-base CDR3 DNA is kept, in frame starting at base 1. Per the germline V gene, SGHTA is the CDR1 and FQGTGA is the CDR2. Here is what the overall study found, with its caveats: In both this cohort and an independent cohort of 352 donors, the cumulative frequency of public TCR beta family members distinguished carriers of CMV infection plus the relevant HLA type. In the ex vivo response, HLA-C-restricted CMV-specific TCR beta clonotypes were dominant, and in two of eight donors the single most frequent clonotype came from this HLA-C-restricted group.

The sample holds a few counts of this clonotype. Its binding antigen is unknown. Per-base quality was not reported, and no clone a single base away is much larger than it. The chain is encoded by TRBV7-3 joined to TRBJ2-2; TRBD1 is a weak D gene call, 5 bases matching. The sequenced material came from PBMCs. This sequence originates from a human donor in good health (CMV status not recorded). Some clones in this sample may be carry-over from other donors' samples. CDR3 reads: CASSPFQGDGELFF. At the DNA level, the sequence is TGTGCCAGCAGCCCGTTCCAGGGCGACGGGGAGCTGTTTTTT.